Sequencing of this T cell receptor (beta chain) was carried out in a study of beta chain features in type 1 diabetes. By way of CD45RO/CCR7/CD25/CD127/CD95/CD27, the CD4+ regulatory, stem cell-like memory, central memory and naive cells were sorted. Since all of the isolated RNA was reverse transcribed, expressed TCRB transcripts were what got sequenced. Sequencing was performed with immunoSEQ multiplex PCR; in TCRdb, only in-frame clones are kept and a portion is missing. The sample shows 350,000 to 450,000 clones, approximately 15% of them seen only once. This clone was observed a handful of times. Its specificity is not known. General study points: cDNA-based reads could over-represent cells with high TCR expression.

Germline V gene sequence: CDR1 SGHTA, CDR2 FQGNSA. The CDR3 spans 15 residues. The V end was cut by 4 bases, the J end by 1 base, with 14 bases between. This receptor was obtained from a woman under 30 in good health. The chain uses TRBV7-2 and TRBJ2-7; maybe TRBD2 (6 bases). The sequencing input was naive CD4+ T cells from blood. The CDR3 reads CASSSLAAQSYEQYF. CDR3 sequence (DNA): TGTGCCAGCAGCTCACTAGCTGCACAATCCTACGAGCAGTACTTC.